The 32 T cell receptor beta chains reported below all come from one sample, sequenced in a study of vaccination and CD4 T cells after COVID-19. These receptors have no known antigen. Sequencing of cultured CD4+ T cell DNA used the Oncomine TCR Beta short-read assay. TCRdb re-called the PCR reads through MiXCR, storing one row per CDR3 protein. The sample shows approximately 16,000 distinct CDR3 sequences, 53% of them seen only once. Noted treatment: approximately 9-day PBMC culture with coronavirus spike peptide pools or control peptides (ViraFEST assay). The material was CD4+ T cells from blood, cultured in vitro, obtained before SARS-CoV-2 vaccination. The receptors here all came from a human donor who had recovered from COVID-19.

The J gene is TRBJ2-1, the V gene TRBV20-1; the match to TRBD2 covers 11 bases. Germline CDR1 is DFQATT and CDR2 is SNEGSKA (reference sequence). The CDR3 is made up of 15 amino acids. Trimming took 3 bases from V and 6 from J; bases not matched to a gene: 7. The CDR3, as DNA: TGCAGTGCTAGCAGACCGGGACTAGCGGTCAATGAGCAGTTCTTC. This encodes CSASRPGLAVNEQFF.

This clonotype came up a few times. The chain recombines TRBV7-9 with TRBJ1-1; D possibly corresponds to TRBD1 (5 bases). The V and J ends lost 5 bases and 10 bases respectively, with 14 bases between them. Germline V gives CDR1 SEHNR, CDR2 FQNEAQ (reference sequence). The CDR3 runs to 12 residues. In DNA form, the CDR3 reads TGTGCCAGCAGCGGGGGTCAGGGAAGAGCTTTCTTT. Protein product: CASSGGQGRAFF.

This clonotype was picked up a small number of times. The rearrangement links TRBV5-6 to TRBJ1-5; D is possibly TRBD1 (5 bases). CDR3 length: 12 amino acids. Trimming took off 6 bases at V and 3 bases at J, with 7 bases between the two ends. Germline V lookup: CDR1 SGHDT, CDR2 YYEEEE. The CDR3 DNA reads as TGTGCCAGCAAGGGGCACAATCAGCCCCAGCATTTT. It specifies CASKGHNQPQHF.

CDR3 sequence (DNA): TGTGCCAGCAGTCAAACCGGACAGGGGTTTGTGGGGTTTGAGCAGTTCTTC. Residues: CASSQTGQGFVGFEQFF. The chain uses TRBV6-2 or TRBV6-3 and TRBJ2-1; 9 nucleotides line up with TRBD1. CDR1 is MNHEY, CDR2 SVGEGT, per germline. The CDR3 runs 17 residues. Germline trimming cut 5 bases from V and 9 bases from J; bases unmatched to any gene: 17.

A few counts support this clonotype. The chain recombines TRBV6-1 with TRBJ1-1; tentatively, D is TRBD1 (5 bases). Germline V CDR1 and CDR2: MNHNS, SASEGT. CDR3 length: 13 amino acids. The V and J ends lost 6 bases and 8 bases respectively, with 16 bases between them. The CDR3 loop is CASRTTRAGEAFF. The DNA for the CDR3 is TGTGCCAGCAGAACCACCAGGGCGGGAGAAGCTTTCTTT.

The rearrangement uses TRBV28 and TRBJ1-4; 8 positions agree with TRBD1. In germline, CDR1 is MDHEN, CDR2 SYDVKM. The CDR3 has 15 residues. The junction had 10 bases not matched to a gene; V was cut back by 6 bases and J by 7 bases. For the CDR3, the DNA is TGTGCCAGCAGCCCAGACAGGGGTCGGGGTGAAAAACTGTTTTTT. Translating gives CASSPDRGRGEKLFF.

The rearrangement links TRBV6-2 or TRBV6-3 to TRBJ1-1; D unresolved. The CDR3 has 16 residues. The germline V and J ends were trimmed by 4 bases and 1 base, with 16 bases remaining between them. CDR1 MNHEY and CDR2 SVGEGT come from the germline V gene. CDR3 residues: CASSFPPGSQNTEAFF. CDR3 nucleotide sequence: TGTGCCAGCAGTTTTCCACCAGGCAGTCAGAACACTGAAGCTTTCTTT.

This clonotype was seen a few times. The J gene is TRBJ2-2, the V gene TRBV20-1, with D perhaps matching TRBD2 (5 bases). Germline V gives CDR1 DFQATT, CDR2 SNEGSKA (reference sequence). V was pared by 6 bases and J by 5 bases, with 16 bases between. The CDR3 is 14 amino acids. The chain's CDR3 is CSARTVPTTGELFF. In nucleotides, the CDR3 is TGCAGTGCGAGGACTGTTCCTACTACCGGGGAGCTGTTTTTT.

The table lists this clonotype with a few counts. The gene calls are TRBV4-3 and TRBJ1-1; unclear D gene. The CDR3 runs to 13 residues. The V end was cut by 1 base, the J end by 3 bases, with 6 bases between. The germline gives CDR1 LGHNA, CDR2 YSLEER. The CDR3 coding sequence is TGCGCCAGCAGCCAAGTAGGCGACACTGAAGCTTTCTTT. This codes for CASSQVGDTEAFF.

This clonotype was detected a few times. The CDR3 reads CASRETSGRNEQFF. CDR3 sequence (DNA): TGTGCCAGCAGAGAGACTAGCGGGAGGAATGAGCAGTTCTTC. This chain connects TRBV12-3 or TRBV12-4 to TRBJ2-1; the match to TRBD2 covers 13 bases. This CDR3 comprises 14 residues. The V segment lost 6 bases and the J segment 7 bases; nucleotides outside the gene matches: 3.

The rearrangement joins TRBV7-3 to TRBJ2-2; TRBD1 matches 8 bases. Germline V gene lookup returns CDR1 SGHTA and CDR2 FQGTGA. This CDR3 is built from 15 residues. V trimming: 2 bases; J trimming: 7 bases; junction bases outside the gene matches: 6. CDR3 sequence (DNA): TGTGCCAGCAGCTTACGGACAGGGAGCCTCGGGGAGCTGTTTTTT. Its translation: CASSLRTGSLGELFF.

The chain has TRBV7-2 and TRBJ2-3; 10 bases map to TRBD2. V shed 2 bases, J shed 2 bases, and the junction held 4 bases outside the gene matches. CDR1 is SGHTA and CDR2 is FQGNSA in the germline V gene. This CDR3 comprises 16 residues. The CDR3: CASSLSLAGATDTQYF. Here the CDR3 DNA reads TGTGCCAGCAGCTTATCCCTAGCGGGGGCCACAGATACGCAGTATTTT.

This rearrangement joins TRBV20-1 to TRBJ1-3; D not certain. The CDR3 spans 13 residues. Per germline, CDR1 DFQATT and CDR2 SNEGSKA (reference sequence). V lost 3 bases to trimming and J lost 4 bases, with 10 bases between them. The CDR3 bases are TGCAGTGCTAGCACAACATACGGAAACACCATATATTTT. This translates into CSASTTYGNTIYF.

This clonotype has just a few counts. The gene calls are TRBV10-1 and TRBJ2-2; D may be TRBD2 (7 bases). V lost 3 bases to trimming and J lost 4 bases, with 18 bases between them. Germline values: CDR1 WNHNN, CDR2 SYGVQD (reference sequence). The CDR3 is 17 residues long. CDR3 in amino acids: CASSDAGAQGSTGELFF. The CDR3 bases are TGCGCCAGCAGTGATGCGGGGGCGCAGGGATCCACCGGGGAGCTGTTTTTT.

The V call is TRBV12-3 or TRBV12-4, the J call TRBJ1-1; TRBD1 aligns across 7 bases. Germline trimming cut 4 bases from V and 0 bases from J; bases unmatched to any gene: 2. The CDR3 totals 14 residues. CDR3 in DNA: TGTGCCAGCAGTTGGGGGACAGTGAACACTGAAGCTTTCTTT. As protein: CASSWGTVNTEAFF.

CDR3 loop: CASSYRLLAGADQETQYF. The CDR3 DNA reads as TGTGCCAGCAGTTACCGCCTACTAGCGGGAGCAGACCAAGAGACCCAGTACTTC. The J gene is TRBJ2-5, the V gene TRBV6-2 or TRBV6-3, with 11 bases aligning to TRBD2. V lost 2 bases, J lost 0 bases, and 8 bases stayed unmatched. The germline CDR1 and CDR2 sequences are MNHEY and SVGEGT. The CDR3 is made up of 18 amino acids.

V and J are TRBV7-3 and TRBJ2-1; TRBD2 is a possible D gene (6 bases). Germline V gives CDR1 SGHTA, CDR2 FQGTGA. The CDR3 has 14 residues. The V end lost 2 bases, the J end lost 4 bases, and 9 bases lay between the germline ends. As DNA, the CDR3 is TGTGCCAGCAGCTTAGGGACTGATTACAATGAGCAGTTCTTC. The encoded protein is CASSLGTDYNEQFF.

This clonotype appeared a few times. The V and J genes are TRBV19 and TRBJ1-2; D call uncertain. Germline V gene lookup returns CDR1 LNHDA and CDR2 SQIVND (reference sequence). The V and J ends lost 5 bases and 7 bases respectively, with 20 bases between them. The CDR3 loop spans 15 amino acids. This chain's CDR3 is CASSPSDGLGRGYTF. The DNA of the CDR3 is TGTGCCAGTAGTCCTTCGGACGGGCTAGGCCGTGGCTACACCTTC.

The rearrangement joins TRBV2 to TRBJ2-7; no definite D call. V was clipped by 4 bases and J by 0 bases, with 10 bases between them. Germline V gene data show CDR1 as SNHLY and CDR2 as FYNNEI. The length of the CDR3 is 14 residues. For the CDR3, the DNA is TGTGCCAGCAGTGCACGGGTCGACTCCTACGAGCAGTACTTC. Its protein product is CASSARVDSYEQYF.

V and J are TRBV28 and TRBJ2-7; TRBD1 agrees at 7 bases. Trimming at V came to 4 bases and at J to 0 bases, leaving 6 bases not matched to a gene. This CDR3 is 15 amino acids long. Germline values: CDR1 MDHEN, CDR2 SYDVKM. The CDR3 region is CASSSTGALSYEQYF. Written as DNA, the CDR3 is TGTGCCAGCAGTTCCACAGGGGCCCTCTCCTACGAGCAGTACTTC.

The chain recombines TRBV7-2 with TRBJ2-7; 8 bases agree with TRBD2. This CDR3 comprises 14 residues. V shed 6 bases and J 2 bases; nucleotides not matched to a gene: 6. Per the germline V gene, CDR1 is SGHTA and CDR2 is FQGNSA. The CDR3 DNA reads TGTGCCAGCAGACCGGGGGGGTCTACCTACGAGCAGTACTTC. Its protein product is CASRPGGSTYEQYF.

The CDR3 region is CASSVGTRPSYEQYF. CDR3 nucleotides: TGTGCCAGCAGTGTGGGAACTCGGCCCTCCTACGAGCAGTACTTC. V usage is TRBV6-1 and J usage is TRBJ2-7; D remains ambiguous. V gave up 4 bases and J gave up 0 bases, with 13 bases separating them. CDR1 MNHNS and CDR2 SASEGT come from the germline V gene. The CDR3 runs to 15 residues.

The V gene is TRBV7-9, the J gene TRBJ1-3; possible D gene TRBD1, 5 bases. The germline V gene encodes CDR1 SEHNR and CDR2 FQNEAQ (reference sequence). Trimming cost V 6 bases and J 0 bases, with 12 bases left between them. This CDR3 contains 15 residues. CDR3 protein: CASSWLGGSGNTIYF. The CDR3 region has the DNA TGTGCCAGCAGTTGGCTGGGGGGCTCTGGAAACACCATATATTTT.

The V gene is TRBV20-1, the J gene TRBJ1-1; TRBD1 agrees at 8 bases. CDR1 is DFQATT, CDR2 SNEGSKA, per germline (reference sequence). After removal of 6 bases from V and 3 bases from J, the junction contained 9 bases not matched to a gene. The CDR3 is made up of 14 amino acids. CDR3 amino acids: CSAPARGQDTEAFF. CDR3 nucleotide sequence: TGCAGTGCCCCGGCCAGGGGACAGGACACTGAAGCTTTCTTT.

V is TRBV20-1 and J is TRBJ2-5; D may correspond to TRBD1 or TRBD2 (5 bases each). V shed 6 bases and J shed 3 bases, with 14 bases lying between them. CDR1 and CDR2 (germline): DFQATT, SNEGSKA (reference sequence). CDR3 length: 13 amino acids. Here the CDR3 DNA reads TGCAGTGCCCCGGGACGCCGAAAAGAGACCCAGTACTTC. Amino acids: CSAPGRRKETQYF.

The chain joins TRBV7-2 to TRBJ2-6; D is unresolved. Germline V CDR1 and CDR2: SGHTA, FQGNSA. V lost 3 bases to trimming and J lost 1 base, with 4 bases between them. The CDR3 length is 14 residues. The chain's CDR3 is CASSLGSGANVLTF. The DNA for the CDR3 is TGTGCCAGCAGCTTGGGTTCTGGGGCCAACGTCCTGACTTTC.

The chain recombines TRBV28 with TRBJ2-5; unclear D gene. Deletions cut 4 bases from V and 4 bases from J, with 7 bases between. This CDR3 comprises 12 residues. Germline-derived CDR1 and CDR2 are MDHEN and SYDVKM. The CDR3 region is CASSYSRETQYF. The CDR3 region has the DNA TGTGCCAGCAGTTACAGTCGAGAGACCCAGTACTTC.

This clonotype was seen only a few times. The chain recombines TRBV7-6 with TRBJ2-5; a weak D match, TRBD1 (6 bases). There are 15 residues in the CDR3. V was clipped by 1 base and J by 1 base, with 10 bases between them. CDR1 and CDR2 from the germline V gene are SGHVS and FNYEAQ. CDR3 in DNA: TGTGCCAGCAGCTTAGAGGGACAATTCCAAGAGACCCAGTACTTC. Protein: CASSLEGQFQETQYF.

This rearrangement joins TRBV1 to TRBJ2-7; the table gives TRBD2 as D, unverified against the DNA. TRBV1 is reported as a pseudogene. The CDR3 sequence is 13 residues long. The CDR3 DNA follows: TGCACCAGCAGCCACAGACTACGTCTCGAGCAGTACTTC. Amino acid sequence: CTSSHRLRLEQYF.

This chain uses TRBV7-8 with TRBJ2-2, with 10 bases that match TRBD1. J gave up 4 bases and V 2 bases, and 1 base lay outside the gene matches. Germline V gives CDR1 SGHVS, CDR2 FQNEAQ. The length of the CDR3 is 15 residues. The CDR3 sequence is CASSLRDRGTGELFF. The CDR3, as DNA: TGTGCCAGCAGCTTAAGGGACAGGGGCACCGGGGAGCTGTTTTTT.

V usage is TRBV20-1 and J usage is TRBJ2-1; D not resolved. There are 14 residues in the CDR3. The ends were cut back, 2 bases at V and 0 bases at J, with 8 bases in the middle. Germline V lookup: CDR1 DFQATT, CDR2 SNEGSKA (reference sequence). The CDR3 reads CSARQLSSYNEQFF. The CDR3 DNA reads TGCAGTGCTAGACAATTGAGCTCCTACAATGAGCAGTTCTTC.

The chain links TRBV6-5 to TRBJ1-5; D gene uncertain. Germline V gene sequence: CDR1 MNHEY, CDR2 SVGAGI. Trimming took off 3 bases at V and 1 base at J, with 10 bases between the two ends. The CDR3 contains 15 residues. DNA of the CDR3: TGTGCCAGCAGTTATTTTCGCGACAGCAATCAGCCCCAGCATTTT. Its translation: CASSYFRDSNQPQHF.